This T cell receptor (beta chain) emerged from a study of blood T cell repertoires in COVID-19. Study-wide context: Specimens from acute and convalescent COVID-19 originated in the United States, Italy and Spain.

As processed by the authors: Estimation of nucleated cell counts was performed using reference gene primer amplification. Measured with immunoSEQ multiplex PCR; TCRdb has only the in-frame clones, and not every one. V and J calls plus clone size are reproduced from that table; the DNA served to infer D and trimming. The data hold 230,000 or so clones, with roughly 89% observed a single time. Germline assignment: CDR1 SGDLS and CDR2 YYNGEE. The CDR3 has 16 residues. The ends lost 1 base at V and 1 base at J; junction bases unmatched: 2. The chain joins TRBV9 to TRBJ2-1; 10 bases are shared with TRBD1. The sequenced sample consisted of peripheral blood. The TCR originated in a woman in her thirties or forties who had recovered from COVID-19. This CDR3 reads CASSVSGQGSYNEQFF. The CDR3 DNA reads as TGTGCCAGCAGCGTATCGGGACAGGGGTCCTACAATGAGCAGTTCTTC.